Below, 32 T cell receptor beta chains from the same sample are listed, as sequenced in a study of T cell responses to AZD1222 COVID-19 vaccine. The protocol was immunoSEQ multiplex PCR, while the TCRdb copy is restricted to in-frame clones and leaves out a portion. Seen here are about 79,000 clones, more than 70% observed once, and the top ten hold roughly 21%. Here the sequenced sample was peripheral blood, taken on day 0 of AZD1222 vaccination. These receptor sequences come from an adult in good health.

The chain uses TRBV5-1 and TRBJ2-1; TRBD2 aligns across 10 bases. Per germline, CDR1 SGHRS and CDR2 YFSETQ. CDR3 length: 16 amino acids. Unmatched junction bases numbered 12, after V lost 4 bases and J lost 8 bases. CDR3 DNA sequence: TGCGCCAGCAGCCGCCAGCTAGCGGGGGCATCTTATGAGCAGTTCTTC. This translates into CASSRQLAGASYEQFF.

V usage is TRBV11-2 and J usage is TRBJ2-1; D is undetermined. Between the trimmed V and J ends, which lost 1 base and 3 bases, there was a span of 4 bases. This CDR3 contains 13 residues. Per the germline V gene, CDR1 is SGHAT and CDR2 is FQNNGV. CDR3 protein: CASSLASYNEQFF. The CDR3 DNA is TGTGCCAGCAGCTTAGCTAGCTACAATGAGCAGTTCTTC.

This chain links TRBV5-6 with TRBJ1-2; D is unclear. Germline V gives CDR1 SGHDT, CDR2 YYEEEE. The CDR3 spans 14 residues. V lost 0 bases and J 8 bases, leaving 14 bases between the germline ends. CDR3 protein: CASSLGWSLMGYTF. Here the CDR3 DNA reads TGTGCCAGCAGCTTGGGTTGGAGTCTCATGGGCTACACCTTC.

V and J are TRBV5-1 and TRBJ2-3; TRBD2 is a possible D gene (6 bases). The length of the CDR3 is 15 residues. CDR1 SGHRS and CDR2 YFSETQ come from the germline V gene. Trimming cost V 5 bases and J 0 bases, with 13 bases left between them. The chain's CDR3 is CASSVSGASTDTQYF. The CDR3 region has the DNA TGCGCCAGCAGTGTCTCGGGAGCTAGCACAGATACGCAGTATTTT.

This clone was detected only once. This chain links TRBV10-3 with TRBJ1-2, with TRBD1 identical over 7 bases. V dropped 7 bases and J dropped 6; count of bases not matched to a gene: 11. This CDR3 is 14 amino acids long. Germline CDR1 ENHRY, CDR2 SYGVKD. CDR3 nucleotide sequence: TGTGCCATCAATCAGGGGGGCGATAGCCATGGCTACACCTTC. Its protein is CAINQGGDSHGYTF.

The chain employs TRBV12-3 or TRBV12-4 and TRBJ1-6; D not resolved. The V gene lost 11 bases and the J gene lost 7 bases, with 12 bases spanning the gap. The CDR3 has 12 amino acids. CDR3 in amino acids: CASGQTNSPLHF. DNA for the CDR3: TGTGCCTCCGGGCAGACCAATTCACCCCTCCACTTT.

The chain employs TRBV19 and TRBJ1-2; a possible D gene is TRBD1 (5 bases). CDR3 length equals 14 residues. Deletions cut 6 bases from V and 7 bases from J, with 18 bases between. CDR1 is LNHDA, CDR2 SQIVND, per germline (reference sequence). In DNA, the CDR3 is TGTGCCAGTAGACGCGTGGGGGATTCAAGTGGCTACACCTTC. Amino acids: CASRRVGDSSGYTF.

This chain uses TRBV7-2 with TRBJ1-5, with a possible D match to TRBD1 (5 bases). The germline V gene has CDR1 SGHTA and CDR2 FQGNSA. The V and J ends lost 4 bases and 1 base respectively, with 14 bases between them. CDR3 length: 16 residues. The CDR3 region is CASSYSLGASNQPQHF. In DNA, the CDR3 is TGTGCCAGCAGCTACTCACTCGGGGCGAGCAATCAGCCCCAGCATTTT.

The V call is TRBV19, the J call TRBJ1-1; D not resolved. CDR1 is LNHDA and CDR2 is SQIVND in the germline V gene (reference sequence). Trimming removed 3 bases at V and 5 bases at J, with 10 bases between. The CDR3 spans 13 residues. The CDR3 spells CASSMRSQTEAFF. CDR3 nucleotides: TGTGCCAGTAGTATGCGAAGTCAGACTGAAGCTTTCTTT.

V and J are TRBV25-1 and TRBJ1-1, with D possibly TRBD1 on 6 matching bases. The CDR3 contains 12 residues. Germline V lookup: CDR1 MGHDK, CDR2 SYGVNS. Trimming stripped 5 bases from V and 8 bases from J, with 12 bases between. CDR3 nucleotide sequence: TGTGCCAGCAGTTTTCAGAGGGGGGAAGCTTTCTTT. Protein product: CASSFQRGEAFF.

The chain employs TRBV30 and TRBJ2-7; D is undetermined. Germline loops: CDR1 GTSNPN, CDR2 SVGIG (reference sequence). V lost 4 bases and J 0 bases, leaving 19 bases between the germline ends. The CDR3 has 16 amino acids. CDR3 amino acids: CAWNPRQAQSSYEQYF. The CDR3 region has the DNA TGTGCCTGGAACCCCCGGCAGGCCCAAAGCTCCTACGAGCAGTACTTC.

In DNA form, the CDR3 reads TGTGCCAGCAGTGGAACGGGCCTAACAGGGGAGACCCAGTACTTC. Amino acid sequence: CASSGTGLTGETQYF. This chain links TRBV11-2 with TRBJ2-5, with D maybe TRBD1 (6 bases). The V end was cut by 6 bases, the J end by 5 bases, with 19 bases between. This CDR3 is built from 15 residues. From germline, CDR1 is SGHAT and CDR2 FQNNGV.

The CDR3 region has the DNA TGTGCCAGCAGTGAAGCCCTGATGAACACTGAAGCTTTCTTT. Amino acid sequence: CASSEALMNTEAFF. The chain couples TRBV6-1 to TRBJ1-1; D unclear. The CDR3 is 14 residues long. Germline V CDR1 and CDR2: MNHNS, SASEGT. V dropped 0 bases and J dropped 0 bases, with 5 bases sitting between them.

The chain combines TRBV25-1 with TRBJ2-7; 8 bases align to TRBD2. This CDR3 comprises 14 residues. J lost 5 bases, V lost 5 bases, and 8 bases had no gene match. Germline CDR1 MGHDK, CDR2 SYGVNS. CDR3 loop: CASSLLGLVDEQYF. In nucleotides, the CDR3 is TGTGCCAGCAGTCTATTGGGACTAGTCGACGAGCAGTACTTC.

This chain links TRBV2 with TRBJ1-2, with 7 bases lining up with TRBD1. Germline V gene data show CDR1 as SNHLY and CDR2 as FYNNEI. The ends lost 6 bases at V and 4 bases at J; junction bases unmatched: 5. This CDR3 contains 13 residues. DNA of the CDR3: TGTGCCAGCAGGCGGGACAGCACCTATGGCTACACCTTC. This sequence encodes CASRRDSTYGYTF.

The CDR3 DNA sequence: TGTGCCAGTAGGATGATGAACACTGAAGCTTTCTTT. Translated, it gives CASRMMNTEAFF. V and J are TRBV19 and TRBJ1-1; the D is unclear. With 6 bases removed from V and 0 bases from J, the gap between germline ends came to 5 bases. The CDR3 covers 12 residues. Germline V gene data show CDR1 as LNHDA and CDR2 as SQIVND (reference sequence).

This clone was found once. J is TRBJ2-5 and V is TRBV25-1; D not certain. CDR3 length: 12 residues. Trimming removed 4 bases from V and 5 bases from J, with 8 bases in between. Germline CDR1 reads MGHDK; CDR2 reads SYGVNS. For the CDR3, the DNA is TGTGCCAGCAGTGCCCGATGGGAGACCCAGTACTTC. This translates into CASSARWETQYF. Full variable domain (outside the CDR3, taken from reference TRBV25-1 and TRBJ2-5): EADIYQTPRYLVIGTGKKITLECSQTMGHDKMYWYQQDPGMELHLIHYSYGVNSTEKGDLSSESTVSRIRTEHFPLTLESARPSHTSQYLCASSARWETQYFGPGTRLLVL.

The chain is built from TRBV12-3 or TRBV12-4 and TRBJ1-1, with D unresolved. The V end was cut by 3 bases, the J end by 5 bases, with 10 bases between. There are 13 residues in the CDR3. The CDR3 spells CASSFTGKTEAFF. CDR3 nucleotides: TGTGCCAGCAGTTTTACGGGGAAAACTGAAGCTTTCTTT.

The CDR3 protein is CASSRDRREKLFF. The CDR3 bases are TGTGCCAGCAGCAGGGACAGAAGGGAAAAACTGTTTTTT. The J gene is TRBJ1-4, the V gene TRBV12-3 or TRBV12-4; 7 bases map to TRBD1. This CDR3 contains 13 residues. The V segment lost 6 bases and the J segment 8 bases; nucleotides outside the gene matches: 6.

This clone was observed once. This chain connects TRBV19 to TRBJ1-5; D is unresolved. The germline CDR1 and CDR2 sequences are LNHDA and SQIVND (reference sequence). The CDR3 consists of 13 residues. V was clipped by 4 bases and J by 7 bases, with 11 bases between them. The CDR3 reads CASSTEAWQPQHF. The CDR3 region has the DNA TGTGCCAGTAGTACCGAGGCGTGGCAGCCCCAGCATTTT.

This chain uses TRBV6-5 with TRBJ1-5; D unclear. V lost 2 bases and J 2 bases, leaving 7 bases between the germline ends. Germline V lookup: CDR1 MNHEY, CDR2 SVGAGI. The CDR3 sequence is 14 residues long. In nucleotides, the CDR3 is TGTGCCAGCAGTTACCAGTTTGGCAATCAGCCCCAGCATTTT. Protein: CASSYQFGNQPQHF.

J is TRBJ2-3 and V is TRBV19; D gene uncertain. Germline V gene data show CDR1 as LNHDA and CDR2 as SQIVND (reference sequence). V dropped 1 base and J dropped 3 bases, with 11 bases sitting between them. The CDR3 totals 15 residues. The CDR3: CASSIGIKATDTQYF. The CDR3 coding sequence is TGTGCCAGTAGTATAGGGATAAAAGCTACAGATACGCAGTATTTT. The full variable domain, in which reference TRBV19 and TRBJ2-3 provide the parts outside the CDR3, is DGGITQSPKYLFRKEGQNVTLSCEQNLNHDAMYWYRQDPGQGLRLIYYSQIVNDFQKGDIAEGYSVSREKKESFPLTVTSAQKNPTAFYLCASSIGIKATDTQYFGPGTRLTVL.

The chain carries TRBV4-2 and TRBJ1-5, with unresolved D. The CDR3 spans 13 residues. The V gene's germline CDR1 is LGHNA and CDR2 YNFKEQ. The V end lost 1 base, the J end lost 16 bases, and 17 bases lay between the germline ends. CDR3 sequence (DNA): TGTGCCAGCAGCCAAGTAATGTCAGCACCCCGCCATTTT. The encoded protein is CASSQVMSAPRHF.

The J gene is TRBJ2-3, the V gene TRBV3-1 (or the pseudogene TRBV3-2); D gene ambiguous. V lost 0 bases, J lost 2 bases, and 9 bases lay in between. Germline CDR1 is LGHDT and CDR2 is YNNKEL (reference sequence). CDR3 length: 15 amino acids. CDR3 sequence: CASSQDGRSTDTQYF. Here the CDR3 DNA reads TGTGCCAGCAGCCAAGATGGTCGGTCCACAGATACGCAGTATTTT.

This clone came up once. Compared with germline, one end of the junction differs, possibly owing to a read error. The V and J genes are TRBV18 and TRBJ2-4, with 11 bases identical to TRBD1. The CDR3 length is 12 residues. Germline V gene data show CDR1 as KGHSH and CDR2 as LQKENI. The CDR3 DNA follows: TGTGCCAGCTCACCATGGACAGGGGGCGTAGCCTTC. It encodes CASSPWTGGVAF.

The CDR3 DNA reads as TGTGCCAGCAGCTTATGGTCCTCAGGGGGCTCGGGGGAGCTGTTTTTT. Residues: CASSLWSSGGSGELFF. The chain uses TRBV7-8 and TRBJ2-2; 8 bases agree with TRBD1. Germline V CDR1 and CDR2: SGHVS, FQNEAQ. This CDR3 is 16 amino acids long. Losses at the gene ends were 2 bases for V and 8 bases for J; bases not matched to a gene: 10.

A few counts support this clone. CDR3 loop: CASSLGLLGGAGANVLTF. CDR3 DNA: TGTGCCAGCAGTTTAGGTCTCTTAGGAGGAGCTGGGGCCAACGTCCTGACTTTC. The chain combines TRBV27 with TRBJ2-6, with a weak D call TRBD2 (5 bases). The CDR3 is 18 amino acids. V dropped 2 bases and J dropped 2 bases, with 16 bases sitting between them. Germline V CDR1 and CDR2: MNHEY, SMNVEV (reference sequence). Full variable domain (missing parts from reference TRBV27 and TRBJ2-6): EAQVTQNPRYLITVTGKKLTVTCSQNMNHEYMSWYRQDPGLGLRQIYYSMNVEVTDKGDVPEGYKVSRKEKRNFPLILESPSPNQTSLYFCASSLGLLGGAGANVLTFGAGSRLTVL.

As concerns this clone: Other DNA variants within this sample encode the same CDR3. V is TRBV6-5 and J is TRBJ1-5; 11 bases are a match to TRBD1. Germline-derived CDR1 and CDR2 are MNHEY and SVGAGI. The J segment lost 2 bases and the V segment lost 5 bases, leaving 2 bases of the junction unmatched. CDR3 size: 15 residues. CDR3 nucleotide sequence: TGTGCCAGCAGTCGGGGACAGGGGGGCAATCAGCCCCAGCATTTT. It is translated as CASSRGQGGNQPQHF.

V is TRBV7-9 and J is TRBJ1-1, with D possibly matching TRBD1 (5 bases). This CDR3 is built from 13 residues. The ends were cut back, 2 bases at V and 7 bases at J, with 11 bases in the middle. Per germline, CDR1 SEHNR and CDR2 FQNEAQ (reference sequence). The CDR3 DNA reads TGTGCCAGCAGCTTAAGGTCGACAGATGAAGCTTTCTTT. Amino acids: CASSLRSTDEAFF. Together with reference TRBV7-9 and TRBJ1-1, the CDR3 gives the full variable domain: DTGVSQNPRHKITKRGQNVTFRCDPISEHNRLYWYRQTLGQGPEFLTYFQNEAQLEKSRLLSDRFSAERPKGSFSTLEIQRTEQGDSAMYLCASSLRSTDEAFFGQGTRLTVV.

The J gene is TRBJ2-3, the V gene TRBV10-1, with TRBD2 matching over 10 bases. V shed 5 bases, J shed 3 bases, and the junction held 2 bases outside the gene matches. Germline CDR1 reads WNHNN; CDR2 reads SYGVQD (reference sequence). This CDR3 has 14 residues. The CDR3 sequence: CASSTSGMTDTQYF. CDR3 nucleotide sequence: TGCGCCAGCAGTACTAGCGGGATGACAGATACGCAGTATTTT.

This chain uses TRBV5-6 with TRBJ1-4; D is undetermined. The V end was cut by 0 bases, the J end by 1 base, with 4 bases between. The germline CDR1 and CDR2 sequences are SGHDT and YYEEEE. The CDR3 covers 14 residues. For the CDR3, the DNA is TGTGCCAGCAGCTTGGACGGAACTAATGAAAAACTGTTTTTT. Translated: CASSLDGTNEKLFF. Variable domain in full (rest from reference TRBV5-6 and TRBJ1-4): DAGVTQSPTHLIKTRGQQVTLRCSPKSGHDTVSWYQQALGQGPQFIFQYYEEEERQRGNFPDRFSGHQFPNYSSELNVNALLLGDSALYLCASSLDGTNEKLFFGSGTQLSVL.

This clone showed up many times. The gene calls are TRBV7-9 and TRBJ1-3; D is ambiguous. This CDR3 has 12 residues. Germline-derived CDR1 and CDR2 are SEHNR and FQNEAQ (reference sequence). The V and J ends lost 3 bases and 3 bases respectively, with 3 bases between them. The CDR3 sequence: CASSFGGNTIYF. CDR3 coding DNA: TGTGCCAGCAGCTTCGGTGGAAACACCATATATTTT.